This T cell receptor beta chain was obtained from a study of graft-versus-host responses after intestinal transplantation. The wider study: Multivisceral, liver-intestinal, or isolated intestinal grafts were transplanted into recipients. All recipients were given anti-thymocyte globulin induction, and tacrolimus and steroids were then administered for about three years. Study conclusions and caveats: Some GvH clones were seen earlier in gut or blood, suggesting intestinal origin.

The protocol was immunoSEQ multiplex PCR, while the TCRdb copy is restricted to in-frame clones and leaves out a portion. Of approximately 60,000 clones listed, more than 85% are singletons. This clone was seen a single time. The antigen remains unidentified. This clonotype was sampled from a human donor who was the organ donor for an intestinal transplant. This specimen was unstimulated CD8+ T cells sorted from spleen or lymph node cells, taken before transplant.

The CDR3 loop is CASSYSRGGGRGYTF. DNA for the CDR3: TGTGCCAGCAGTTACTCGAGGGGTGGCGGGAGAGGCTACACCTTC. The chain joins TRBV6-5 to TRBJ1-2; a possible D gene is TRBD1 (5 bases). Germline V CDR1 and CDR2: MNHEY, SVGAGI. The CDR3 runs 15 residues. V lost 0 bases and J lost 8, with 16 bases in between.